This T cell receptor (beta chain) is from a study of OX40 agonist ivuxolimab in advanced cancers. For the wider study: Ivuxolimab was an agonistic, fully human IgG2 monoclonal antibody directed against OX40 (CD134), a costimulatory receptor. Intravenous ivuxolimab was administered to patients every 2 weeks at six dose levels: 0.01, 0.1, 0.3, 1.5, 3 and 10 mg/kg. Among the roughly 54 dose-escalation patients, around 20 had hepatocellular carcinoma, roughly 15 melanoma, 9 renal cell carcinoma and 9 head and neck cancer. In the dose-escalation cohort, over 65% of patients were male, and the mean age was approximately 64 years, with a range of about 23 to 85. Patients were allowed to have had prior anti-PD-1, anti-PD-L1 or anti-CTLA-4 therapy, and about 40% of the dose-escalation patients had been treated with checkpoint inhibitors. Partial responses occurred in three dose-escalation patients, of whom one had hepatocellular carcinoma and two had cutaneous melanoma. Peripheral TCRbeta sequencing aimed to test whether ivuxolimab altered TCR sequence diversity and caused clonal T-cell expansion. The paper describes the monotherapy dose-escalation part (N of about 52 patients) of the phase I trial of ivuxolimab.

Trimming removed 0 bases from V and 8 bases from J, leaving 11 bases between the germline ends. From the cysteine up to the phenylalanine, the CDR3 has a length of 14 residues. Just CDR3 DNA is preserved here, 42 bases in frame from base 1. Reading the germline V gene gives CDR1 ENHRY and CDR2 SYGVKD. Paper-wide results and their limitations: Low levels of normalized T-cell clonal expansion were also seen in some patients who did not respond. On average, CD8+ T cells showed more expanded clones than CD4+ T cells after ivuxolimab. The antigen specificity of the peripheral T cells that underwent clonal expansion was not determined. At doses of 0.1 to 3.0 mg/kg, clonal expansion of both CD4+ and CD8+ blood T cells was observed from baseline to week 6. Partial responders in the 0.1-3.0 mg/kg groups had among the lowest normalized peripheral clonal expansion, especially among CD8+ T cells.

For sequencing of the TCRbeta CDR3 region, genomic DNA was extracted from the sorted cells. TCRbeta CDR3 regions were sequenced using the immunoSEQ Assay. The immuneACCESS repertoire file appears here via TCRdb, limited to in-frame rearrangements. These files lack a portion of the clones; in checked studies, under half of the deficit traces to unresolved V genes, and the cause of the others is not known. The sample has approximately 76,000 clones on record, 94% of them singletons. The ten most abundant clones make up approximately 11% of the sample. The trial excluded patients who had a history of autoimmune disease or were on systemic immunosuppression. Peripheral blood for TCR sequencing was collected from all dose cohorts at baseline, on cycle 4 day 1, and on cycle 7 day 1. Samples were obtained from an open-label, multicenter, first-in-human phase I dose-escalation trial of ivuxolimab. The trial enrolled adults with locally advanced or metastatic head and neck squamous cell, hepatocellular, melanoma or renal cell carcinoma. Before TCR sequencing, CD4+ T cells and CD8+ T cells were sorted from peripheral blood as separate populations.

Concerning this clone: The antigen it recognizes is unknown. The record has no base qualities; no much larger clone is one base away.

The TCR sequence derives from an adult with an advanced solid tumor such as melanoma, head and neck, liver or kidney cancer. The receptor chain draws on TRBV10-3 and TRBJ2-1; matching of 6 bases hints at TRBD2 as the D gene. Sequenced here: CD4+ or CD8+ T cells sorted from blood, sampled in a trial of the OX40 agonist ivuxolimab. The CDR3 corresponds to CAISESGGRDEQFF. The bases are TGTGCCATCAGTGAGTCGGGGGGTAGAGATGAGCAGTTCTTC.